The sequence of this TCR beta chain was determined in a study of cytomegalovirus exposure and HLA in healthy donors. Notes on the study in general: Another analysis was done later, and it associated around 17,000 TCR beta sequences with HLA alleles at 0.05 false discovery rate. The study listed around 150 cytomegalovirus-associated TCR beta chains. When a later analysis compared HLA-associated TCR beta chains with equally common others, the HLA-associated chains turned out to be more clonally expanded and to have lower generation probabilities.

CDR1 SQVTM and CDR2 ANQGSEA come from the germline V gene. This CDR3 is built from 15 residues. V dropped 6 bases and J dropped 3; count of bases not matched to a gene: 9. Concerning this clone: What it recognizes is unknown.

The PCR ran on 60 Vbeta and 13 Jbeta primers. Here immunoSEQ multiplex PCR was the method, and the copy in TCRdb shows in-frame clones only, minus some. The profile shows 50,000 to 60,000 clones, roughly 74% of them singletons. Sequenced input: PBMCs. The rearrangement uses TRBV29-1 and TRBJ1-5; 9 bases map to TRBD1. This clonotype was sampled from a female donor in good health and CMV-seronegative. The CDR3 spells CSVGTGGADNQPQHF. CDR3 DNA sequence: TGCAGCGTGGGAACAGGGGGCGCAGACAATCAGCCCCAGCATTTT.